This TCR beta chain was documented in a study of OX40 agonist ivuxolimab in advanced cancers. Method: immunoSEQ multiplex PCR; TCRdb's copy keeps in-frame clones and lacks some. The data hold tens of thousands of clones, with approximately 84% observed a single time. The CDR3 has 15 amino acids. Germline CDR1 and CDR2: SGHNT and YENEEA. The V end lost 1 base, the J end lost 2 bases, and 12 bases lay between the germline ends. The sequenced sample was CD4+ or CD8+ T cells sorted from blood, obtained in a trial of the OX40 agonist ivuxolimab. This rearrangement joins TRBV11-3 to TRBJ2-7, with D possibly matching TRBD2 (5 bases). This sequence originates from an adult with an advanced solid tumor such as melanoma, head and neck, liver or kidney cancer. The CDR3 reads CASSLGAAGPYEQYF. Written as DNA, the CDR3 is TGTGCCAGCAGCTTAGGGGCGGCGGGCCCCTACGAGCAGTACTTC.